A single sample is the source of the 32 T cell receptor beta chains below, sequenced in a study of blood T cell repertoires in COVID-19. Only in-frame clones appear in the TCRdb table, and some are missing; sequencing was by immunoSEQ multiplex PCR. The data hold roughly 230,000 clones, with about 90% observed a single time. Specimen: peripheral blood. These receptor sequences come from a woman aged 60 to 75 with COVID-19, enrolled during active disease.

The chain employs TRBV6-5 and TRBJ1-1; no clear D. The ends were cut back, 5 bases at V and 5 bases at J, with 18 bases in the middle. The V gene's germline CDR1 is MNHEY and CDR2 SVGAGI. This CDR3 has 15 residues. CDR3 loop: CASSLEGGVRTEAFF. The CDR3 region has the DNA TGTGCCAGCAGTCTCGAGGGTGGGGTTCGTACTGAAGCTTTCTTT.

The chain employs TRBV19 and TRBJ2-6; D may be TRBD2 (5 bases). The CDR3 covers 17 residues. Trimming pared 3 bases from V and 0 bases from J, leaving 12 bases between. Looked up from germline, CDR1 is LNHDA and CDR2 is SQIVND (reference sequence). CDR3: CASSMREQLSGANVLTF. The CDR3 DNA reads TGTGCCAGTAGTATGAGGGAACAGCTCTCTGGGGCCAACGTCCTGACTTTC.

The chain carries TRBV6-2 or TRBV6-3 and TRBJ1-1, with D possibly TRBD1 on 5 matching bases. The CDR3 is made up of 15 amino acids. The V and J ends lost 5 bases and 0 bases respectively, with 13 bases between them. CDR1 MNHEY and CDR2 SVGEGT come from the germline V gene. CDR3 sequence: CASSHPQGVNTEAFF. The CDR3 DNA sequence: TGTGCCAGCAGTCACCCTCAAGGGGTGAACACTGAAGCTTTCTTT.

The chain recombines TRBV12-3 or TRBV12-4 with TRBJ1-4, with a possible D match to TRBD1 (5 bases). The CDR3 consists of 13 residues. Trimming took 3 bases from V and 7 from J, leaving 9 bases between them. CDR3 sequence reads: CASSFSGPEKLFF. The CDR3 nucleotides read TGTGCCAGCAGTTTTTCAGGGCCTGAAAAACTGTTTTTT.

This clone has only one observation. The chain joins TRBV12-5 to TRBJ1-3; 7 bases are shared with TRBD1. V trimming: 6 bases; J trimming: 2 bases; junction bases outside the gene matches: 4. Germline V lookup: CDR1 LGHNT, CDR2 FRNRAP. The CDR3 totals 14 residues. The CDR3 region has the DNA TGTGCTAGTGGAATGGACAGGACTGGAAACACCATATATTTT. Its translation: CASGMDRTGNTIYF.

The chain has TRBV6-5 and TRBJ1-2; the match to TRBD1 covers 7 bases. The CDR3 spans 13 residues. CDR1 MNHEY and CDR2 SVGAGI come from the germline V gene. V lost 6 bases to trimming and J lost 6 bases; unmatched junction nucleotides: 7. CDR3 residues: CASSNRGGDGYTF. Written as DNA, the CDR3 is TGTGCCAGCAGCAACAGGGGAGGTGATGGCTACACCTTC.

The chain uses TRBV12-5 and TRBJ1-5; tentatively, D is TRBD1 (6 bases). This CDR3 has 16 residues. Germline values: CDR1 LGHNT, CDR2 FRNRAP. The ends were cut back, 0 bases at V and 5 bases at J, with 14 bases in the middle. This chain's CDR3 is CASGLVRGQTDQPQHF. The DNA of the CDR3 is TGTGCTAGTGGTTTGGTAAGGGGACAAACAGATCAGCCCCAGCATTTT.

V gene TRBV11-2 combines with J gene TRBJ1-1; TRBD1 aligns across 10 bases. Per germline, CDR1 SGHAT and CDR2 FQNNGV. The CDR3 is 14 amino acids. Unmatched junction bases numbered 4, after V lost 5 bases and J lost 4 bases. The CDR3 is CASSRTGGGTEAFF. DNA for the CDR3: TGTGCCAGCAGCCGGACAGGGGGGGGCACTGAAGCTTTCTTT.

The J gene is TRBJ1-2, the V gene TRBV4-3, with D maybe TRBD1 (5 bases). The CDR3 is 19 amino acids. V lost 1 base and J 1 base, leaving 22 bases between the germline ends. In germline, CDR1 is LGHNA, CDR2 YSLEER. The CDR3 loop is CASSQGVLHGWGGNYGYTF. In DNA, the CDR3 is TGCGCCAGCAGCCAAGGTGTACTACACGGATGGGGGGGTAACTATGGCTACACCTTC.

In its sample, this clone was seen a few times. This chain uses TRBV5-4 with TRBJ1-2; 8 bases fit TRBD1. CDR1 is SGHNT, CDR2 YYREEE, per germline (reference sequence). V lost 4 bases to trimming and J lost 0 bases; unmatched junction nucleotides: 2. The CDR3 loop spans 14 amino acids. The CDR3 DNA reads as TGTGCCAGCAGCCAGGACAGGGCTAACTATGGCTACACCTTC. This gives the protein CASSQDRANYGYTF.

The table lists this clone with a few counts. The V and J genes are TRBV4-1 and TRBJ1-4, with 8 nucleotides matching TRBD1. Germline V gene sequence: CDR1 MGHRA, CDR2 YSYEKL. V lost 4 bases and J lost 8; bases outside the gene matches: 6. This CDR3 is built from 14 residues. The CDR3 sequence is CASSLGQGGEKLFF. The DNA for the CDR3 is TGCGCCAGCAGCCTTGGACAGGGAGGGGAAAAACTGTTTTTT.

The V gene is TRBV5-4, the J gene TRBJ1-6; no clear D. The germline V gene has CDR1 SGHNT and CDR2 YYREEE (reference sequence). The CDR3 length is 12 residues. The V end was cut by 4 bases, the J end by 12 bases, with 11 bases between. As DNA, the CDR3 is TGTGCCAGCAGCCCGGACGCGGGACCCCTCCACTTT. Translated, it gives CASSPDAGPLHF.

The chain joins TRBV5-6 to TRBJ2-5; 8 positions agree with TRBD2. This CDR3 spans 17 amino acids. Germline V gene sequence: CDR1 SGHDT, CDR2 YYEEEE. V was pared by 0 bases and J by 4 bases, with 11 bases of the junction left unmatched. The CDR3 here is CASSLVTGTSGLETQYF. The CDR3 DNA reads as TGTGCCAGCAGCTTGGTAACCGGGACTAGTGGTTTAGAGACCCAGTACTTC.

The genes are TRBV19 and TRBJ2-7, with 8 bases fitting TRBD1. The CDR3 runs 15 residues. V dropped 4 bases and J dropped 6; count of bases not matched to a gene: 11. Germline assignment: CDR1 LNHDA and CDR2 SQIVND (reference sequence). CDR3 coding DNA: TGTGCCAGTAGTACTAGGCGGACAGGGACAGCCGAGCAGTACTTC. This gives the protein CASSTRRTGTAEQYF.

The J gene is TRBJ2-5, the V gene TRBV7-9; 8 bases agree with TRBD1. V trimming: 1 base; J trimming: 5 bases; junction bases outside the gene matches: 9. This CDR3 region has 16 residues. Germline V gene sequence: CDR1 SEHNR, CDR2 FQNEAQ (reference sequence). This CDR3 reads CASSLVVTGARETQYF. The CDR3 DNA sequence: TGTGCCAGCAGCTTAGTTGTGACAGGGGCTCGGGAGACCCAGTACTTC.

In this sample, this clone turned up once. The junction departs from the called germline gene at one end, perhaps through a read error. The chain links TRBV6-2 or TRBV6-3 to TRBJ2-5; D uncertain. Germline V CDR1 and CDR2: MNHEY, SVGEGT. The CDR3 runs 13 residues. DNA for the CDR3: TGTGCCAGCATTTACGGTCTCGGGGAGACCCAGTACTTC. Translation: CASIYGLGETQYF.

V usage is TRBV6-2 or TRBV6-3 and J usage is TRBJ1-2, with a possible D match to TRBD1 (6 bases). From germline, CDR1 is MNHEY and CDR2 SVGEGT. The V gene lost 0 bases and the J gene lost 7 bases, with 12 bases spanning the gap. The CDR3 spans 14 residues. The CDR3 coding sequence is TGTGCCAGCAGTTACTCCGACAGGCTAGTTGGCTACACCTTC. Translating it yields CASSYSDRLVGYTF.

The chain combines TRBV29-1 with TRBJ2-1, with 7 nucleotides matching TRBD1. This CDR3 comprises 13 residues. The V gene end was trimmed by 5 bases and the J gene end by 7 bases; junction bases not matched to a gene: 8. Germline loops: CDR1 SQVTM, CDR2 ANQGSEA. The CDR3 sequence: CSVLGGTANEQFF. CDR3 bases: TGCAGCGTTCTAGGGGGCACCGCTAATGAGCAGTTCTTC.

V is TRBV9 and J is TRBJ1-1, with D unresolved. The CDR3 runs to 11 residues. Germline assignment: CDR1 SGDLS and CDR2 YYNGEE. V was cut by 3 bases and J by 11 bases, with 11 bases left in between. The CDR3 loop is CASSDETRAFF. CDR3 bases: TGTGCCAGCAGCGACGAAACCAGGGCTTTCTTT.

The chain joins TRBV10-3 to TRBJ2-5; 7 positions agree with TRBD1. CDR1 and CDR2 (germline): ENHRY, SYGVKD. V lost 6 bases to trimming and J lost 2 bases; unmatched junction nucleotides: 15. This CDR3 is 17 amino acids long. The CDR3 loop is CAISPQRQGVWQETQYF. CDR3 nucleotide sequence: TGTGCCATCAGCCCCCAAAGACAGGGAGTTTGGCAAGAGACCCAGTACTTC.

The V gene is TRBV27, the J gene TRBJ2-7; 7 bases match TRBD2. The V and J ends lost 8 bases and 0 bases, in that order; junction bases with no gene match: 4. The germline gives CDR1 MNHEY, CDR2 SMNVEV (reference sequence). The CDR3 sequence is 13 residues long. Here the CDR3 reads CASSRGGSYEQYF. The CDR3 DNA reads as TGTGCCAGCTCCCGCGGGGGCTCCTACGAGCAGTACTTC.

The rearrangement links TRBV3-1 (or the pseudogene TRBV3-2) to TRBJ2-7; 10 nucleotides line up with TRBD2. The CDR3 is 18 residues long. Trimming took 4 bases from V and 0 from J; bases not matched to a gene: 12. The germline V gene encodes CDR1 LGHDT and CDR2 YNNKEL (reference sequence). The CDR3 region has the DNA TGTGCCAGCAGCCGGCTACCACTAGCGGGGAAAATCTCCTACGAGCAGTACTTC. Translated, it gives CASSRLPLAGKISYEQYF.

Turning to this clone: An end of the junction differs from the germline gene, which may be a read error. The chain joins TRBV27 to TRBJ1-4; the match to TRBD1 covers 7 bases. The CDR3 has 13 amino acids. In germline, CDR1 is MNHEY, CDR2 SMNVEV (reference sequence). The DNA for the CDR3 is TGTGCCAGCAGTCCCCGGACAGGCCGTCAACTGCTTTTT. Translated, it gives CASSPRTGRQLLF. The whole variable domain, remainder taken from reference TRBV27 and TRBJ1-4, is EAQVTQNPRYLITVTGKKLTVTCSQNMNHEYMSWYRQDPGLGLRQIYYSMNVEVTDKGDVPEGYKVSRKEKRNFPLILESPSPNQTSLYFCASSPRTGRQLLFGSGTQLSVL.

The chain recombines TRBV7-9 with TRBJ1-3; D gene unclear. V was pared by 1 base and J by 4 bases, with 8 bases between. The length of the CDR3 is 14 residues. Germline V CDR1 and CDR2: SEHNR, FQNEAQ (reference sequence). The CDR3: CASSLVFSGNTIYF. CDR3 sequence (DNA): TGTGCCAGCAGCTTAGTGTTTAGCGGAAACACCATATATTTT.

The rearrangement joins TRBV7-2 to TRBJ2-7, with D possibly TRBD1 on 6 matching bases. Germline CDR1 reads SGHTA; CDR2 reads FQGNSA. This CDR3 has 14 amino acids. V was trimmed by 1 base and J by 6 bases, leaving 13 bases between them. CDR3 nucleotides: TGTGCCAGCAGCTTAGGCCCAGGGGATCGCGAGCAGTACTTC. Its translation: CASSLGPGDREQYF.

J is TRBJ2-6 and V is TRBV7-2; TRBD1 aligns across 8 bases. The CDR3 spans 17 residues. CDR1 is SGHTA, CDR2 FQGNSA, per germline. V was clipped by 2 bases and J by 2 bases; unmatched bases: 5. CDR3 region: CASSLSRTGTGANVLTF. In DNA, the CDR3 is TGTGCCAGCAGCTTATCAAGGACAGGGACTGGGGCCAACGTCCTGACTTTC.

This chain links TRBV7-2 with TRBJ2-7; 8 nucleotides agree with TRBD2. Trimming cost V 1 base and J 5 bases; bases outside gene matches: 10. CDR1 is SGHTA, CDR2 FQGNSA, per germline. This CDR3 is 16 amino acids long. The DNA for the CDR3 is TGTGCCAGCAGCTTAGAAAGCAGAGCGGGGGTAGACGAGCAGTACTTC. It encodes CASSLESRAGVDEQYF.

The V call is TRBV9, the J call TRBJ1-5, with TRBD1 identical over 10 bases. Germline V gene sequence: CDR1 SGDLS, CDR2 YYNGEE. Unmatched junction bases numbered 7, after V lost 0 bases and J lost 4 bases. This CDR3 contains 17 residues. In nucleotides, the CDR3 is TGTGCCAGCAGCGTAGGGTCTGGGACAGGGGTGAATCAGCCCCAGCATTTT. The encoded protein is CASSVGSGTGVNQPQHF.

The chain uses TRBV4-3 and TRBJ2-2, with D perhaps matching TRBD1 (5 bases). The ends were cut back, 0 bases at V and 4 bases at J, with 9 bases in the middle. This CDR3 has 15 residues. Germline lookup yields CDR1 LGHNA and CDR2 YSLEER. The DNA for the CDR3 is TGCGCCAGCAGCCAAGATCTCAGGGTCACCGGGGAGCTGTTTTTT. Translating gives CASSQDLRVTGELFF.

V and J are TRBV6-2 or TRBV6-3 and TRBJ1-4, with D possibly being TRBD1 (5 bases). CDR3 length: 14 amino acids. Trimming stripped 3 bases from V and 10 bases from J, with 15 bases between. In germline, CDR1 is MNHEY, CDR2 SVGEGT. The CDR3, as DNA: TGTGCCAGCAGTTATCTGCCAGGGCAGGGAAAACTGTTTTTT. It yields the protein CASSYLPGQGKLFF.

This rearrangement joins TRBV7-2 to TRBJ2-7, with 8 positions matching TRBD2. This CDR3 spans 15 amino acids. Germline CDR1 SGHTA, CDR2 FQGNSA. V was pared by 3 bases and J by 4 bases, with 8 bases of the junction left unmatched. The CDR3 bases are TGTGCCAGCAGCTTCGGGACTAGGGGATCATACGAGCAGTACTTC. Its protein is CASSFGTRGSYEQYF.

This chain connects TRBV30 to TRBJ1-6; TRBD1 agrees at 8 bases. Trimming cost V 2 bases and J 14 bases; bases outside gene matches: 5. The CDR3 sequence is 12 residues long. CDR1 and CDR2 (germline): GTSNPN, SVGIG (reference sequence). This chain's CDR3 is CAWSPGGLALHF. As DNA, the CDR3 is TGTGCCTGGAGTCCAGGGGGCCTGGCCCTCCACTTT.